Below, 4 T cell receptor beta chains from the same sample are listed, as sequenced in a study of T-cell memory formation after mild COVID-19. One entry per CDR3 protein results from TCRdb running MiXCR on the 5' RACE reads. The sample gives 250,000 or so distinct CDR3 sequences, roughly 18% of which show up once; more than 20% is in the top ten. Sample: PBMCs or a T cell subset sorted from them (not recorded which). The receptors come from a man between 18 and 29 years old who had mild COVID-19 (a few samples of this study predate the infection). Cell type and time point are not known.

This clonotype was detected a few times. This rearrangement joins TRBV12-3 or TRBV12-4 to TRBJ2-7; D is unclear. The CDR3 spans 12 residues. The ends were cut back, 2 bases at V and 3 bases at J, with 5 bases in the middle. The DNA of the CDR3 is TGTGCCAGCAGTTTATTCGGCTACGAGCAGTACTTC. This encodes CASSLFGYEQYF.

This clonotype was counted many times. This chain joins TRBV4-3 and TRBJ2-2; D gene ambiguous. Trimming pared 4 bases from V and 0 bases from J, leaving 9 bases between. The germline gives CDR1 LGHNA, CDR2 YSLEER. The CDR3 sequence is 15 residues long. CDR3 coding DNA: TGCGCCAGCAGCCTCGGCTACCCGAACACCGGGGAGCTGTTTTTT. Translated, it gives CASSLGYPNTGELFF.

This chain joins TRBV7-9 and TRBJ2-3, with TRBD2 identical over 8 bases. The CDR3 contains 15 residues. With 7 bases clipped from V and 2 bases from J, the junction kept 8 bases outside the gene matches. Germline CDR1 is SEHNR and CDR2 is FQNEAQ (reference sequence). The chain's CDR3 is CASTGGATYTDTQYF. CDR3 sequence (DNA): TGTGCCAGCACCGGGGGGGCCACCTACACAGATACGCAGTATTTT.

This sequence joins TRBV7-9 and TRBJ2-5; no clear D. Germline assignment: CDR1 SEHNR and CDR2 FQNEAQ (reference sequence). This CDR3 has 10 residues. V lost 4 bases and J 7 bases, leaving 4 bases between the germline ends. In DNA form, the CDR3 reads TGTGCCAGCAGCTCCGGGACCCAGTACTTC. This gives the protein CASSSGTQYF.